The 21 T cell receptor beta chains below come from one sample, sequenced in a study of blood T cell repertoires in COVID-19. Measured with immunoSEQ multiplex PCR; TCRdb has only the in-frame clones, and not every one. The sample lists around 150,000 clones, about 80% occurring once. The source material was PBMCs or T cells enriched from blood (not recorded which). The receptor source for this set is an older woman who had recovered from COVID-19.

This chain uses TRBV5-4 with TRBJ2-5; 7 bases are shared with TRBD2. Trimming took 0 bases from V and 4 from J; bases not matched to a gene: 6. Germline V gives CDR1 SGHNT, CDR2 YYREEE (reference sequence). The CDR3 spans 15 residues. The CDR3 nucleotides read TGTGCCAGCAGCTTGGAGGCGGGGGTGTCAGAGACCCAGTACTTC. This translates into CASSLEAGVSETQYF.

The chain joins TRBV5-6 to TRBJ2-5; TRBD2 might be the D (6 bases). Trimming cost V 0 bases and J 5 bases, with 11 bases left between them. Germline CDR1 and CDR2: SGHDT and YYEEEE. The CDR3 has 14 residues. For the CDR3, the DNA is TGTGCCAGCAGCTTGGATGGGGGGATGGAGACCCAGTACTTC. The encoded protein is CASSLDGGMETQYF.

This chain links TRBV30 with TRBJ2-7; D not certain. CDR3 length equals 10 residues. V was shortened by 5 bases and J by 3 bases, with 5 bases between the two germline ends. Germline V gives CDR1 GTSNPN, CDR2 SVGIG (reference sequence). The CDR3 loop is CAWGNYEQYF. The DNA for the CDR3 is TGTGCCTGGGGCAACTACGAGCAGTACTTC.

This clone occurred once. The chain is built from TRBV19 and TRBJ1-5, with D maybe TRBD1 (6 bases). Germline V CDR1 and CDR2: LNHDA, SQIVND (reference sequence). The CDR3 spans 13 residues. Trimming left V 5 bases short and J 6 bases short, with 11 bases between. The CDR3 sequence is CASSPWTVQPQHF. In DNA, the CDR3 is TGTGCCAGTAGTCCCTGGACAGTTCAGCCCCAGCATTTT.

This clone appeared a few times. V usage is TRBV7-8 and J usage is TRBJ2-3, with TRBD2 as a possible D gene (5 bases). The germline CDR1 and CDR2 sequences are SGHVS and FQNEAQ. The CDR3 is 14 amino acids. Trimming removed 5 bases from V and 0 bases from J, with 9 bases in between. CDR3: CASSRDYSTDTQYF. The DNA for the CDR3 is TGTGCCAGCAGCCGAGACTACAGCACAGATACGCAGTATTTT.

The genes are TRBV28 and TRBJ1-2; possibly TRBD1 for D (5 bases). Per the germline V gene, CDR1 is MDHEN and CDR2 is SYDVKM. The CDR3 consists of 13 residues. The V gene lost 7 bases and the J gene lost 7 bases, with 16 bases spanning the gap. CDR3 DNA sequence: TGTGCCAGCATTGGGGGACTGGGGCTTGGCTACACCTTC. Amino acid sequence: CASIGGLGLGYTF.

The chain employs TRBV29-1 and TRBJ1-2; D ambiguous. V lost 3 bases and J lost 8, with 13 bases in between. This CDR3 is 12 amino acids long. CDR1 is SQVTM and CDR2 is ANQGSEA in the germline V gene. The CDR3 protein is CSVEVEGSGYTF. The CDR3 DNA is TGCAGCGTTGAGGTGGAGGGTTCCGGCTACACCTTC.

The chain couples TRBV5-4 to TRBJ1-5, with TRBD1 as a possible D gene (5 bases). The CDR3 runs 11 residues. CDR1 and CDR2 (germline): SGHNT, YYREEE (reference sequence). The V end was cut by 3 bases, the J end by 8 bases, with 6 bases between. CDR3 amino acids: CASSSTEPQHF. The CDR3 nucleotides read TGTGCCAGCAGCTCGACAGAGCCCCAGCATTTT.

This clone was seen a handful of times. V usage is TRBV30 and J usage is TRBJ2-3; 12 nucleotides align to TRBD2. This CDR3 has 15 amino acids. V trimming: 3 bases; J trimming: 4 bases; junction bases outside the gene matches: 5. From germline, CDR1 is GTSNPN and CDR2 SVGIG (reference sequence). CDR3 coding DNA: TGTGCCTGGAGGCCCCTAGCGGGGGGGTCAGATACGCAGTATTTT. It specifies CAWRPLAGGSDTQYF.

The chain uses TRBV3-1 (or the pseudogene TRBV3-2) and TRBJ2-7; 8 bases are shared with TRBD1. From germline, CDR1 is LGHDT and CDR2 YNNKEL (reference sequence). The CDR3 has 15 amino acids. V was clipped by 1 base and J by 3 bases; unmatched bases: 5. The CDR3 region is CASSQGTGRIYEQYF. The CDR3 nucleotides read TGTGCCAGCAGCCAAGGGACAGGGCGTATCTACGAGCAGTACTTC.

The rearrangement links TRBV5-4 to TRBJ2-1; 12 bases are a match to TRBD2. This CDR3 spans 17 amino acids. The junction had 3 bases not matched to a gene; V was cut back by 0 bases and J by 2 bases. CDR1 SGHNT and CDR2 YYREEE come from the germline V gene (reference sequence). This CDR3 reads CASSLASGGAAYNEQFF. In DNA form, the CDR3 reads TGTGCCAGCAGCTTGGCTAGCGGGGGGGCTGCCTACAATGAGCAGTTCTTC.

This clone was recorded once. The chain links TRBV19 to TRBJ1-6, with a tentative D call TRBD1 (6 bases). This CDR3 is 13 amino acids long. Trimming removed 4 bases from V and 10 bases from J, with 11 bases in between. Germline CDR1 LNHDA, CDR2 SQIVND (reference sequence). CDR3 DNA sequence: TGTGCCAGTAGTAGTTCAGGGGACTCACCCCTCCACTTT. This encodes CASSSSGDSPLHF.

The chain carries TRBV7-9 and TRBJ2-5, with 10 bases lining up with TRBD1. The trim removed 5 bases at V and 4 bases at J, leaving 7 bases unmatched. CDR1 is SEHNR, CDR2 FQNEAQ, per germline (reference sequence). There are 15 residues in the CDR3. In DNA form, the CDR3 reads TGTGCCAGCAGCAGATGGGACAGGGGACTAGAGACCCAGTACTTC. As protein: CASSRWDRGLETQYF.

This chain's CDR3 is CSASPTGGYTF. The CDR3 DNA reads TGCAGTGCTAGTCCAACAGGGGGCTACACCTTC. The genes are TRBV20-1 and TRBJ1-2, with D tentatively TRBD1 (6 bases). The germline V gene has CDR1 DFQATT and CDR2 SNEGSKA (reference sequence). The CDR3 covers 11 residues. The V end lost 3 bases, the J end lost 8 bases, and 10 bases lay between the germline ends.

The V and J genes are TRBV6-2 or TRBV6-3 and TRBJ2-7; tentative D call: TRBD2 (6 bases). From germline, CDR1 is MNHEY and CDR2 SVGEGT. CDR3 length: 15 residues. V lost 6 bases to trimming and J lost 3 bases, with 18 bases between them. This CDR3 reads CASSRGGTFYYEQYF. The CDR3 DNA follows: TGTGCCAGCAGCCGCGGCGGGACTTTTTACTACGAGCAGTACTTC.

The genes are TRBV19 and TRBJ1-1; TRBD1 is a possible D gene (5 bases). The CDR3 is 16 amino acids. Trimming shortened V by 4 bases and J by 4 bases, and 19 bases separated the two germline ends. Germline V CDR1 and CDR2: LNHDA, SQIVND (reference sequence). CDR3 in amino acids: CASSRRDPGKSTEAFF. As DNA, the CDR3 is TGTGCCAGTAGTAGGCGGGACCCGGGAAAGAGCACTGAAGCTTTCTTT.

At least ten counts were recorded for this clone. The sample contains more than one DNA sequence encoding this CDR3. The gene calls are TRBV6-4 and TRBJ2-3; D possibly corresponds to TRBD1 (5 bases). Germline loops: CDR1 MRHNA, CDR2 SNTAGT. CDR3 length: 13 amino acids. Trimming took 3 bases from V and 1 from J, leaving 5 bases between them. The CDR3 is CASSEGGTDTQYF. The CDR3 nucleotides are TGTGCCAGCAGTGAAGGGGGCACAGATACGCAGTATTTT.

The chain has TRBV2 and TRBJ1-5, with D uncertain. This CDR3 is built from 13 residues. Germline V lookup: CDR1 SNHLY, CDR2 FYNNEI. Between the trimmed V and J ends, which lost 4 bases and 2 bases, there was a span of 6 bases. CDR3 sequence reads: CASSVYGNQPQHF. CDR3 DNA sequence: TGTGCCAGCAGTGTGTATGGCAATCAGCCCCAGCATTTT. Full variable domain (missing parts from reference TRBV2 and TRBJ1-5): EPEVTQTPSHQVTQMGQEVILRCVPISNHLYFYWYRQILGQKVEFLVSFYNNEISEKSEIFDDQFSVERPDGSNFTLKIRSTKLEDSAMYFCASSVYGNQPQHFGDGTRLSIL.

V and J are TRBV23-1 and TRBJ1-2; 11 positions agree with TRBD1. Being an ORF, TRBV23-1 has a function that is uncertain. The CDR3 runs 17 residues. The V and J ends lost 4 bases and 4 bases, in that order; junction bases with no gene match: 11. CDR3 in DNA: TGCGCCAGCAGTCCCCCCCTGGACAGGGGGCTCTCCTATGGCTACACCTTC. This encodes CASSPPLDRGLSYGYTF.

The CDR3: CASSERSYGYTF. For the CDR3, the DNA is TGTGCCAGCAGCGAACGGTCCTATGGCTACACCTTC. This chain uses TRBV5-5 with TRBJ1-2; D remains unclear. Germline loops: CDR1 SGHKS, CDR2 YYEKEE (reference sequence). V lost 4 bases to trimming and J lost 4 bases, with 8 bases between them. The CDR3 is 12 amino acids.

This rearrangement joins TRBV3-1 (or the pseudogene TRBV3-2) to TRBJ2-1; perhaps TRBD1 as D (6 bases). The germline V gene encodes CDR1 LGHDT and CDR2 YNNKEL (reference sequence). The CDR3 totals 12 residues. Deletions cut 6 bases from V and 5 bases from J, with 8 bases between. The chain's CDR3 is CASSRTDNEQFF. DNA of the CDR3: TGTGCCAGCAGTCGGACAGACAATGAGCAGTTCTTC.